The present T cell receptor beta chain was sequenced within a study of response to subunit inactivated influenza vaccine. There are a few counts of this clonotype. Its antigen remains unidentified. Unmatched junction bases numbered 5, after V lost 6 bases and J lost 4 bases. This CDR3 is 14 amino acids long. Germline CDR1 reads LNHDA; CDR2 reads SQIVND (reference sequence). Whole-study results and caveats: The authors offered the suggestion that each seasonal influenza vaccination recruits few new T cells.

From the RT-PCR reads, TCRdb called clonotypes with MiXCR, one entry per CDR3 protein. The table records roughly 500,000 distinct CDR3 sequences, roughly 25% of them present only once. These same records also appear under a second study, on T cells expressing NK-cell markers. That report adds: In generating TCR beta cDNA, 5'RACE template switching with UMIs was used. Seven sequenced donors out of eight were HCMV-seropositive, one seronegative. A range of about 1.0-7.5% of CD8+ T cells consisted of dominant NKG2C+ clonotypes in 5 to 7 donors. Clarity on HCMV specificity was lacking for the expanded NKG2C+ T cell clones.

The chain recombines TRBV19 with TRBJ1-5; 8 nucleotides match TRBD1. The receptor was derived from a man in his fifties who received an inactivated influenza vaccine. The sample was CD4+ T cells sorted from PBMCs, taken approximately 12 days after vaccination. CDR3 residues: CASSPGGPNQPQHF. CDR3 coding DNA: TGTGCCAGTAGCCCAGGGGGCCCGAATCAGCCCCAGCATTTT.